Listed below are T cell receptor beta chains from one sample, sequenced in a study of T cells in Graves' hyperthyroidism and ophthalmopathy. TCRdb reanalysed the multiplex PCR reads using MiXCR and keeps one entry per CDR3 protein. The sample yields hundreds of thousands of distinct CDR3 sequences, 38% seen once. The sample was blood. These receptors were collected from a young man with Graves' hyperthyroidism. Each CDR3 is given with its conserved first and last residue. D genes are given only for firm matches. Not every row has a clone size; where given, it reads once, few, many or a size class.

j_call,v_call,clone_size,d_call,cdr3_nt,cdr3_aa
TRBJ1-1,TRBV29-1,many,TRBD1,TGCAGCGTTCACCGGACAGGTAACACTGAAGCTTTCTTT,CSVHRTGNTEAFF
TRBJ1-3,TRBV29-1,many,.,TGCAGCGTTGTTACAGGGAACTCTGGAAACACCATATATTTT,CSVVTGNSGNTIYF
TRBJ2-5,TRBV7-2,.,.,TGTGCCAGCAGCGTAGAGGTCCGGGGTGAGACCCAGTACTTC,CASSVEVRGETQYF
TRBJ2-7,TRBV7-2,many,TRBD2,TGTGCCAGCAGCTCCGTAGCGGGAGACGAGCAGTACTTC,CASSSVAGDEQYF
TRBJ2-5,TRBV5-5,.,.,TGTGCCAGCAGCTTGTCCACGGCGGAGACCCAGTACTTC,CASSLSTAETQYF
TRBJ1-1,TRBV15,.,.,TGTGCCACCAGCGACCTGGGACACTCGAACACTGAAGCTTTCTTT,CATSDLGHSNTEAFF
TRBJ1-6,TRBV15,many,TRBD1,TGTGCCACCAGCCCCCGGGACAGGGGTTATAATTCACCCCTCCACTTT,CATSPRDRGYNSPLHF
TRBJ1-4,TRBV7-6,.,.,TGTGCCAGCAGCCCGAATTTTCAGGGGGAAAAACTGTTTTTT,CASSPNFQGEKLFF
TRBJ1-1,TRBV10-3,many,.,TGTGCCATCAGTGAGTCGATAGGGGACACTGAAGCTTTCTTT,CAISESIGDTEAFF
TRBJ2-7,TRBV24-1,.,TRBD1,TGTGCTCCCCGGACAGGGATTCGCGAGCAGTACTTC,CAPRTGIREQYF
TRBJ1-1,TRBV5-6,.,TRBD1,TGTGCCAGCAGCTGGAAGGGGGCACGTTTAATCGGCACTGAAGCTTTCTTT,CASSWKGARLIGTEAFF
TRBJ2-3,TRBV24-1,.,.,TGTGCCACCAGTGAAAGGCGCACAGATACGCAGTATTTT,CATSERRTDTQYF
TRBJ1-2,TRBV29-1,many,.,TGCAGCGTTGGTTGGGAGGACTATGGCTACACCTTC,CSVGWEDYGYTF
TRBJ2-7,TRBV20-1,few,.,TGCAGTGCTACGTCCGGAGGCGAGCAGTACTTC,CSATSGGEQYF
TRBJ1-4,TRBV9,many,.,TGTGCCAGCAGCGTAGTGGACAGTAATGAAAAACTGTTTTTT,CASSVVDSNEKLFF
TRBJ2-2,TRBV7-2,.,.,TGTGCCAGCAGCTTGGGCAGGGAAGGGCTAACCGGGGAGCTGTTTTTT,CASSLGREGLTGELFF
TRBJ1-4,TRBV5-1,many,.,TGCGCCAGCAGCTTGGAAGGGGGTTCGGAAAAACTGTTTTTT,CASSLEGGSEKLFF
TRBJ2-7,TRBV7-2,.,TRBD1,TGTGCCAGCAGCTCTGACCGACCGATGACCGGGACAGGGGACAGGGAGCAGTACTTC,CASSSDRPMTGTGDREQYF
TRBJ1-2,TRBV29-1,many,TRBD1,TGCAGCGTGGGGACAGAGTTTAACTATGGCTACACCTTC,CSVGTEFNYGYTF
TRBJ2-5,TRBV20-1,many,.,TGCAGTGCTAGAGAGGGGTACCAAGAGACCCAGTACTTC,CSAREGYQETQYF
TRBJ2-2,TRBV5-1,few,.,TGCGCCAGCAGCTTGAGGGAACTGAACACCGGGGAGCTGTTTTTT,CASSLRELNTGELFF
TRBJ1-1,TRBV11-1,.,.,TGTGCCAGCAGTCCCACCCTCGGGGACCGTGAAGCTTTCTTT,CASSPTLGDREAFF